This TCR beta chain was sequenced for a study of cytomegalovirus exposure and HLA in healthy donors. Findings and caveats of the study: Later analysis showed TCR association rates varying by HLA locus, highest for DRB1 and lowest for HLA-C. For presence/absence analyses, sequencing depth was assumed to be roughly uniform across donors. An ancestry cluster, one associated with Asian ancestry, reportedly showed fewer N-insertions than the 666-donor mean in a later analysis.

The PCR had 60 Vbeta and 13 Jbeta primers. TCRdb keeps only in-frame clones here, not all; method: immunoSEQ multiplex PCR. The sample contains approximately 150,000 clones, around three quarters of which appear only once. Concerning this clone: The antigen remains unidentified.

The CDR3 sequence is 15 residues long. Germline loops: CDR1 ENHRY, CDR2 SYGVKD. Trimming removed 2 bases from V and 3 bases from J; junction bases left unmatched: 2. The chain couples TRBV10-3 to TRBJ1-2; 11 positions agree with TRBD1. The receptor was isolated from a man aged 25-45 years in good health and CMV-seropositive. Sequencing input: PBMCs. In nucleotides, the CDR3 is TGTGCCATCAGTGAGGGACAGGGGGCATACTATGGCTACACCTTC. Its protein product is CAISEGQGAYYGYTF.